A single sample is the source of the 2 T cell receptor beta chains below, sequenced in a study of a mutant IDH1 vaccine in newly diagnosed glioma (dated by TCRdb to the early 2020s). The antigens these receptors bind are not known. The time point label corresponds to: week 11, during vaccination. Each vaccine dose was 300 ug of a 20-mer mutant IDH1 peptide in Montanide, given subcutaneously with topical imiquimod. The method behind the library was the immunoSEQ multiplex PCR assay. The table was pulled from immuneACCESS by TCRdb, which kept in-frame rearrangements only. Such tables lose some clones; where checked, under half of the loss comes from unresolved V genes, and the rest has no known cause. This sample lists 25,000 to 40,000 clones; 78% were detected once. The leading ten clones occupy around 25% of the sample. Material: PBMCs, obtained from a glioma patient whose treatment included an IDH1 peptide vaccine. These receptor sequences come from a young man with glioma.

This rearrangement joins TRBV19 to TRBJ1-6; weak D call: TRBD1 (5 bases). The germline gives CDR1 LNHDA, CDR2 SQIVND (reference sequence). The CDR3 consists of 13 residues. Deletions cut 4 bases from V and 7 bases from J, with 8 bases between. In DNA, the CDR3 is TGTGCCAGTAGTACAGGGTTAAATTCACCCCTCCACTTT. It translates to CASSTGLNSPLHF.

The rearrangement links TRBV10-3 to TRBJ2-1, with 10 positions matching TRBD1. V lost 6 bases to trimming and J lost 7 bases; unmatched junction nucleotides: 0. Germline V gene lookup returns CDR1 ENHRY and CDR2 SYGVKD. The CDR3 spans 12 residues. The CDR3 region has the DNA TGTGCCATCAGGGACAGGGGGAATGAGCAGTTCTTC. Protein product: CAIRDRGNEQFF.